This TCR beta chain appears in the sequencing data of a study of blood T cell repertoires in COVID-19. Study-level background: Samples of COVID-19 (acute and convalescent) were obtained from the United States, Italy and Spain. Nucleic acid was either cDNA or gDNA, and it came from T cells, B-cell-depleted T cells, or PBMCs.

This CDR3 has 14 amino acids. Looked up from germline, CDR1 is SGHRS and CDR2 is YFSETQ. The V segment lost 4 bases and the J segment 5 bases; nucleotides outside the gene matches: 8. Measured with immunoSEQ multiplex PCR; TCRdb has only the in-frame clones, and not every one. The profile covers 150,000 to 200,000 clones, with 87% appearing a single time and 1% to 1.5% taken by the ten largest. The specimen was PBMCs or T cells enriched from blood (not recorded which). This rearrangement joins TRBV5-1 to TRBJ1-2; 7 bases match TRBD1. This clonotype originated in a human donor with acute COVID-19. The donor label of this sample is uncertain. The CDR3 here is CASSMGQTNYGYTF. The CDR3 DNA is TGCGCCAGCAGCATGGGACAGACGAATTATGGCTACACCTTC.